The clone carrying this T cell receptor (beta chain) was seen more than once but under ten times. Its target is not known. The study reverse transcribed the entire isolated RNA, so it sequenced expressed TCRB transcripts. Profiled with immunoSEQ multiplex PCR; TCRdb holds only in-frame clones, not every one. This sample has about 700,000 clones; around an eighth occur once, and the top ten carry 0.02% to 0.025%. The CDR3 totals 14 residues. CDR1 is MDHEN and CDR2 is SYDVKM in the germline V gene. The ends were cut back, 4 bases at V and 2 bases at J, with 12 bases in the middle. All sorted populations exceeded 95% purity. The entry originates in a study of beta chain features in type 1 diabetes. The study, taken as a whole, reports: When Type 1 diabetes patients were examined, their TCRB CDR3s proved moderately but significantly shorter in all four CD4+ subsets.

Input material: naive CD4+ T cells from blood. The source of this sequence is a man younger than 35 with type 1 diabetes. The chain employs TRBV28 and TRBJ2-7; a weak D match, TRBD1 (6 bases). Written as DNA, the CDR3 is TGTGCCAGCAGTTCGACAGGACAGCCCTACGAGCAGTACTTC. Protein sequence: CASSSTGQPYEQYF.